This T cell receptor (beta chain) was captured in a study of blood T cell repertoires in COVID-19. At the level of the study: The cDNA or gDNA used as material had been derived from T cells, B-cell-depleted T cells, or PBMCs.

Study processing details: For nucleated cells, counts were estimated from reference gene primer amplification. Produced via immunoSEQ multiplex PCR; TCRdb's table is partial and in-frame only. That table supplies the V and J calls and clone size; D and trimming were determined from the DNA. The sample holds under 300,000 clones, 65% to 85% seen once. Trimming cost V 6 bases and J 0 bases, with 12 bases left between them. The CDR3 is made up of 16 amino acids. The germline V gene encodes CDR1 MNHNY and CDR2 SVGAGI (reference sequence). This TCR came from a woman aged 35 to 49 who had recovered from COVID-19. The J gene is TRBJ1-6, the V gene TRBV6-6; D may be TRBD1 (5 bases). Input material: peripheral blood. CDR3 bases: TGTGCCAGCAGCGTCGGGGGGAGCTCCTATAATTCACCCCTCCACTTT. Its protein is CASSVGGSSYNSPLHF.